Below are 32 T cell receptor beta chains sequenced from a single sample in a study of blood T cell repertoires in COVID-19. TCRdb's table, derived via immunoSEQ multiplex PCR, lists solely in-frame clones and lacks some. The sample consists of hundreds of thousands of clones, 87% of them appearing once. The sample comprised PBMCs or T cells enriched from blood (not recorded which). All receptors come from a woman in her twenties or thirties who had recovered from COVID-19.

This clone was found once. The V and J genes are TRBV7-2 and TRBJ2-2, with 12 bases that match TRBD2. Germline-derived CDR1 and CDR2 are SGHTA and FQGNSA. The ends lost 5 bases at V and 6 bases at J; junction bases unmatched: 4. The CDR3 runs 15 residues. CDR3 residues: CASSATSGGSGELFF. In DNA, the CDR3 is TGTGCCAGCAGCGCTACTAGCGGGGGGTCCGGGGAGCTGTTTTTT.

The chain links TRBV28 to TRBJ1-5, with 9 bases matching TRBD1. With V trimmed by 4 bases and J by 4 bases, 11 bases remained unmatched. The CDR3 has 17 residues. Germline CDR1 is MDHEN and CDR2 is SYDVKM. The CDR3 DNA reads as TGTGCCAGCAGTTCAAATACAGGGGGCATGCAAAATCAGCCCCAGCATTTT. Amino acids: CASSSNTGGMQNQPQHF.

This chain links TRBV7-6 with TRBJ2-3, with D possibly being TRBD1 (5 bases). V lost 1 base and J 1 base, leaving 12 bases between the germline ends. The CDR3 sequence is 16 residues long. Germline V gives CDR1 SGHVS, CDR2 FNYEAQ. CDR3 coding DNA: TGTGCCAGCAGCTTAGTCCAGGGCCTAGGCACAGATACGCAGTATTTT. Translating it yields CASSLVQGLGTDTQYF.

The CDR3 nucleotides are TGCGCCAGCAGCTTGGAAGCCACAAGGGCAGGGGAGACCCAGTACTTC. It translates to CASSLEATRAGETQYF. This chain links TRBV5-1 with TRBJ2-5; TRBD1 might be the D (5 bases). Trimming cost V 0 bases and J 5 bases, with 17 bases left between them. The V gene's germline CDR1 is SGHRS and CDR2 YFSETQ. The CDR3 is made up of 16 amino acids. The full variable domain, completed using reference TRBV5-1 and TRBJ2-5, is KAGVTQTPRYLIKTRGQQVTLSCSPISGHRSVSWYQQTPGQGLQFLFEYFSETQRNKGNFPGRFSGRQFSNSRSEMNVSTLELGDSALYLCASSLEATRAGETQYFGPGTRLLVL.

This chain uses TRBV7-9 with TRBJ2-1, with TRBD2 matching over 8 bases. Trimming cost V 2 bases and J 10 bases; bases outside gene matches: 13. The CDR3 extends over 16 amino acids. Germline V lookup: CDR1 SEHNR, CDR2 FQNEAQ (reference sequence). CDR3 bases: TGTGCCAGCAGCTTATCCCCCGGGGGGGGGCCAAGGGAGCAGTTCTTC. Translating it yields CASSLSPGGGPREQFF. Combining the CDR3 with reference TRBV7-9 and TRBJ2-1 gives the whole variable domain DTGVSQNPRHKITKRGQNVTFRCDPISEHNRLYWYRQTLGQGPEFLTYFQNEAQLEKSRLLSDRFSAERPKGSFSTLEIQRTEQGDSAMYLCASSLSPGGGPREQFFGPGTRLTVL.

The rearrangement uses TRBV29-1 and TRBJ2-7; D is unclear. Trimming removed 2 bases from V and 5 bases from J, with 13 bases in between. This CDR3 is 13 amino acids long. Germline CDR1 SQVTM, CDR2 ANQGSEA. CDR3 region: CSVERLTMDEQYF. In DNA, the CDR3 is TGCAGCGTTGAAAGGCTCACTATGGACGAGCAGTACTTC.

This chain connects TRBV6-4 to TRBJ2-1; TRBD1 might be the D (6 bases). The V gene's germline CDR1 is MRHNA and CDR2 SNTAGT. CDR3 length: 15 amino acids. V dropped 8 bases and J dropped 4 bases, with 18 bases sitting between them. The CDR3: CASRSMGAAYNEQFF. The DNA for the CDR3 is TGTGCCAGCCGTAGCATGGGGGCGGCGTACAATGAGCAGTTCTTC.

The chain is built from TRBV10-3 and TRBJ1-5, with TRBD1 identical over 11 bases. Trimming removed 10 bases from V and 5 bases from J; junction bases left unmatched: 7. Per the germline V gene, CDR1 is ENHRY and CDR2 is SYGVKD. There are 14 residues in the CDR3. The CDR3 DNA reads TGTGCCAGCTCGGACAGGGGGCAGCATCAGCCCCAGCATTTT. Translating it yields CASSDRGQHQPQHF.

The V call is TRBV14, the J call TRBJ1-6; the D is unclear. This CDR3 region has 13 residues. Trimming left V 6 bases short and J 7 bases short, with 10 bases between. Germline V CDR1 and CDR2: SGHDN, FVKESK. The CDR3 loop is CASSGLGNSPLHF. The CDR3 nucleotides are TGTGCCAGCAGTGGCCTCGGGAATTCACCCCTCCACTTT. The variable domain in full, completed from reference TRBV14 and TRBJ1-6, reads EAGVTQFPSHSVIEKGQTVTLRCDPISGHDNLYWYRRVMGKEIKFLLHFVKESKQDESGMPNNRFLAERTGGTYSTLKVQPAELEDSGVYFCASSGLGNSPLHFGNGTRLTVT.

This chain connects TRBV27 to TRBJ2-7, with 8 bases matching TRBD1. J was trimmed by 9 bases and V by 2 bases; bases with no gene match: 6. CDR3 length equals 13 residues. Germline lookup yields CDR1 MNHEY and CDR2 SMNVEV (reference sequence). The DNA of the CDR3 is TGTGCCAGCAGTTTAGTGTACAGGGGGGCGCAGTACTTC. This sequence encodes CASSLVYRGAQYF.

The chain has TRBV6-1 and TRBJ1-1; 8 bases align to TRBD1. Trimming took 3 bases from V and 1 from J; bases not matched to a gene: 7. From germline, CDR1 is MNHNS and CDR2 SASEGT. The CDR3 totals 16 residues. The chain's CDR3 is CASSEDRALKNTEAFF. In DNA, the CDR3 is TGTGCCAGCAGTGAGGACAGGGCGCTTAAGAACACTGAAGCTTTCTTT.

V gene TRBV18 combines with J gene TRBJ2-2; TRBD1 might be the D (6 bases). Germline CDR1 KGHSH, CDR2 LQKENI. The CDR3 has 18 amino acids. Trimming shortened V by 1 base and J by 2 bases, and 17 bases separated the two germline ends. CDR3 DNA sequence: TGTGCCAGCTCACCACTATTAGTCCAGGGGCGCAACACCGGGGAGCTGTTTTTT. Amino acids: CASSPLLVQGRNTGELFF.

The chain combines TRBV5-1 with TRBJ2-2; D gene uncertain. Germline V gene sequence: CDR1 SGHRS, CDR2 YFSETQ. Trimming removed 0 bases at V and 5 bases at J, with 8 bases between. This CDR3 has 14 amino acids. CDR3 protein: CASSLAPVTGELFF. The CDR3 DNA reads TGCGCCAGCAGCTTGGCCCCGGTTACCGGGGAGCTGTTTTTT.

Only one count was recorded for this clone. The genes are TRBV5-1 and TRBJ2-3; D may be TRBD1 (6 bases). There are 14 residues in the CDR3. From germline, CDR1 is SGHRS and CDR2 YFSETQ. Deletions cut 2 bases from V and 5 bases from J, with 12 bases between. The CDR3 coding sequence is TGCGCCAGCAGCTTACAGGGTTCTGAAGATACGCAGTATTTT. The encoded protein is CASSLQGSEDTQYF.

V is TRBV5-1 and J is TRBJ2-1, with 7 bases identical to TRBD1. V gave up 4 bases and J gave up 2 bases; unmatched junction bases: 6. Germline CDR1 reads SGHRS; CDR2 reads YFSETQ. The CDR3 is made up of 15 amino acids. The CDR3 sequence is CASSADGTAYNEQFF. The DNA for the CDR3 is TGCGCCAGCAGCGCGGACGGGACAGCCTACAATGAGCAGTTCTTC.

This clone was detected only once. The chain is built from TRBV6-4 and TRBJ1-5; D ambiguous. The CDR3 covers 13 residues. Per the germline V gene, CDR1 is MRHNA and CDR2 is SNTAGT. V lost 4 bases, J lost 6 bases, and 10 bases lay in between. In nucleotides, the CDR3 is TGTGCCAGCAGTGGGCAGGTTGGTCAGCCCCAGCATTTT. Its protein is CASSGQVGQPQHF.

The V gene is TRBV6-2 or TRBV6-3, the J gene TRBJ2-3; TRBD1 or TRBD2 may be the D gene (5 bases each). Trimming stripped 6 bases from V and 2 bases from J, with 12 bases between. This CDR3 region has 14 residues. Germline V CDR1 and CDR2: MNHEY, SVGEGT. CDR3 sequence: CASSRGQNTDTQYF. For the CDR3, the DNA is TGTGCCAGCAGCCGGGGCCAAAACACAGATACGCAGTATTTT.

CDR3 nucleotides: TGTGCCTGGAGTGTACAAGGAGGAGCGTCGGAGGAGTACTTC. Its protein product is CAWSVQGGASEEYF. The chain links TRBV30 to TRBJ2-5; D is possibly TRBD2 (5 bases). The CDR3 runs 14 residues. In germline, CDR1 is GTSNPN, CDR2 SVGIG (reference sequence). Between the trimmed V and J ends, which lost 0 bases and 12 bases, there was a span of 20 bases.

The rearrangement joins TRBV3-1 (or the pseudogene TRBV3-2) to TRBJ2-5, with 11 bases lining up with TRBD2. The CDR3 is 15 residues long. The ends lost 3 bases at V and 4 bases at J; junction bases unmatched: 4. CDR1 is LGHDT and CDR2 is YNNKEL in the germline V gene (reference sequence). CDR3 nucleotides: TGTGCCAGCAGCCATCTAGCGGGGGGAAGAGAGACCCAGTACTTC. Protein product: CASSHLAGGRETQYF.

J is TRBJ2-2 and V is TRBV28, with D tentatively TRBD1 (5 bases). The germline V and J ends were trimmed by 4 bases and 1 base, with 10 bases remaining between them. This CDR3 contains 15 residues. The V gene's germline CDR1 is MDHEN and CDR2 SYDVKM. The CDR3 here is CASSSRGLNTGELFF. The DNA for the CDR3 is TGTGCCAGCAGTTCAAGGGGTCTGAACACCGGGGAGCTGTTTTTT.

The chain recombines TRBV5-6 with TRBJ2-7, with a possible D match to TRBD1 (5 bases). The CDR3 runs to 14 residues. Between the trimmed V and J ends, which lost 5 bases and 2 bases, there was a span of 14 bases. The germline gives CDR1 SGHDT, CDR2 YYEEEE. CDR3 amino acids: CASRARAGTYEQYF. CDR3 nucleotides: TGTGCCAGCAGGGCTAGGGCAGGGACCTACGAGCAGTACTTC.

V and J are TRBV19 and TRBJ1-5; D gene ambiguous. CDR1 and CDR2 (germline): LNHDA, SQIVND (reference sequence). Trimming stripped 7 bases from V and 2 bases from J, with 12 bases between. This CDR3 region has 14 residues. The CDR3 loop is CASTLNTGNQPQHF. The CDR3 region has the DNA TGTGCCAGTACCCTTAATACGGGCAATCAGCCCCAGCATTTT.

Only a few counts were recorded for this clone. For the CDR3, the DNA is TGCGCCAGCAGCCTATACGGGTCTAGCACAGATACGCAGTATTTT. It encodes CASSLYGSSTDTQYF. The chain carries TRBV5-1 and TRBJ2-3; D not resolved. Trimming left V 4 bases short and J 0 bases short, with 12 bases between. CDR3 length equals 15 residues. The germline CDR1 and CDR2 sequences are SGHRS and YFSETQ.

This clone was seen only once. Additional DNA sequences in this sample encode the identical CDR3. The J gene is TRBJ1-1, the V gene TRBV9; possible D gene TRBD1, 6 bases. CDR1 and CDR2 from the germline V gene are SGDLS and YYNGEE. V was clipped by 0 bases and J by 1 base, with 10 bases between them. This CDR3 comprises 15 residues. CDR3: CASSVDVGGNTEAFF. The CDR3 region has the DNA TGTGCCAGCAGCGTAGACGTAGGGGGGAACACTGAAGCTTTCTTT.

This chain uses TRBV11-2 with TRBJ2-7; 9 nucleotides align to TRBD1. V dropped 0 bases and J dropped 2; count of bases not matched to a gene: 8. CDR1 SGHAT and CDR2 FQNNGV come from the germline V gene. The CDR3 has 17 amino acids. CDR3 residues: CASSLDRDRVSPYEQYF. The CDR3, as DNA: TGTGCCAGCAGCTTAGACAGGGACAGGGTCTCCCCCTACGAGCAGTACTTC.

This chain connects TRBV4-3 to TRBJ1-2; D gene ambiguous. The CDR3 has 16 residues. Trimming removed 0 bases at V and 4 bases at J, with 15 bases between. Germline V gene data show CDR1 as LGHNA and CDR2 as YSLEER. In DNA form, the CDR3 reads TGCGCCAGCAGCCAAGATCGCTTCACCCTAGTCTATGGCTACACCTTC. Its translation: CASSQDRFTLVYGYTF.

This chain joins TRBV6-2 or TRBV6-3 and TRBJ1-1, with 10 bases aligning to TRBD1. V shed 0 bases, J shed 6 bases, and the junction held 1 base outside the gene matches. The CDR3 length is 14 residues. Germline CDR1 is MNHEY and CDR2 is SVGEGT. The CDR3 nucleotides are TGTGCCAGCAGTTACTCAGACAGGGGGCCTGAAGCTTTCTTT. This gives the protein CASSYSDRGPEAFF.

V usage is TRBV25-1 and J usage is TRBJ2-2; tentative D call: TRBD2 (5 bases). This CDR3 region has 15 residues. The germline CDR1 and CDR2 sequences are MGHDK and SYGVNS. V lost 4 bases, J lost 7 bases, and 16 bases lay in between. In nucleotides, the CDR3 is TGTGCCAGCAGTGCCGGTACTAGGATGGTCGGGGAGCTGTTTTTT. It is translated as CASSAGTRMVGELFF.

The chain joins TRBV5-6 to TRBJ2-3; 10 bases agree with TRBD1. Germline values: CDR1 SGHDT, CDR2 YYEEEE. The CDR3 loop spans 17 amino acids. J lost 4 bases, V lost 4 bases, and 12 bases had no gene match. CDR3 in amino acids: CASSPTRDRGPADTQYF. Here the CDR3 DNA reads TGTGCCAGCAGCCCTACGCGGGACAGGGGCCCGGCAGATACGCAGTATTTT.

CDR3 residues: CASSLSGQGGNEKLFF. CDR3 bases: TGCGCCAGCAGCTTGTCGGGACAGGGAGGTAATGAAAAACTGTTTTTT. J is TRBJ1-4 and V is TRBV5-1; 9 bases are a match to TRBD1. V trimming: 1 base; J trimming: 4 bases; junction bases outside the gene matches: 5. The CDR3 covers 16 residues. Per germline, CDR1 SGHRS and CDR2 YFSETQ.

The chain joins TRBV28 to TRBJ1-2; TRBD1 matches 10 bases. The V gene's germline CDR1 is MDHEN and CDR2 SYDVKM. V trimming: 6 bases; J trimming: 6 bases; junction bases outside the gene matches: 10. The CDR3 spans 15 residues. This chain's CDR3 is CASSRRDRGMDGYTF. For the CDR3, the DNA is TGTGCCAGCAGCCGACGGGACAGGGGCATGGATGGCTACACCTTC.

This clone was seen only a few times. The V call is TRBV28, the J call TRBJ1-5; D may be TRBD1 (5 bases). CDR3 length: 17 amino acids. Germline CDR1 reads MDHEN; CDR2 reads SYDVKM. The V gene lost 3 bases and the J gene lost 1 base, with 16 bases spanning the gap. The CDR3 loop is CASSFGFRAGSNQPQHF. The CDR3 region has the DNA TGTGCCAGCAGTTTTGGCTTCAGGGCTGGGAGCAATCAGCCCCAGCATTTT.